This T cell receptor beta chain was recovered during a study of blood T cell repertoires in COVID-19. Study-wide context: Italy, Spain and the United States were the sources of the convalescent and acute COVID-19 samples.

Germline V CDR1 and CDR2: SQVTM, ANQGSEA. This CDR3 spans 14 amino acids. The germline V and J ends were trimmed by 3 bases and 0 bases, with 11 bases remaining between them. As processed by the authors: The assay estimated nucleated cells by amplifying reference gene primers. Sequencing was performed with immunoSEQ multiplex PCR; in TCRdb, only in-frame clones are kept and a portion is missing. Clone size and the V and J calls come from that table; the DNA yielded D and trimming. This table has a few hundred thousand clones, roughly 90% appearing once. The chain employs TRBV29-1 and TRBJ1-1, with D tentatively TRBD1 (6 bases). The receptor's source is a man aged 25-40 years with active or convalescent COVID-19. Input material: peripheral blood. CDR3 DNA sequence: TGCAGCGTTGATGGGCAGGGGCTGAACACTGAAGCTTTCTTT. It translates to CSVDGQGLNTEAFF.